Listed below are T cell receptor beta chains from one sample, sequenced in a study of T cell repertoires in cytomegalovirus infection. TCRdb passed the reads through MiXCR, listing each CDR3 protein once. The sample contains more than 150,000 distinct CDR3 sequences, around 24% of which appear only once. Sequencing used PBMCs. The receptor set was obtained from a human donor in good health (CMV status not recorded). Some clones in this sample may be carry-over from other donors' samples. CDR3s include the opening cysteine and the closing phenylalanine or tryptophan. A D gene is named only where the DNA matches it firmly. The size field is filled for only some rows; it gives once, few, many or a size class.

D gene	V gene	clone size	CDR3 length	J gene	CDR3 protein	CDR3 DNA
NA	TRBV7-2	few	14	TRBJ2-3	CASSMGSVTDTQYF	TGTGCCAGCAGCATGGGGTCCGTCACAGATACGCAGTATTTT
NA	TRBV7-2	many	14	TRBJ2-5	CASSGSRVSETQYF	TGTGCCAGCAGCGGAAGCCGGGTGTCAGAGACCCAGTACTTC
TRBD2	TRBV5-6	NA	16	TRBJ2-1	CASSLEREAAEYEQFF	TGTGCCAGCAGCTTAGAGCGGGAGGCCGCGGAGTATGAGCAGTTCTTC
NA	TRBV12-3/TRBV12-4	many	17	TRBJ1-4	CASSFLGRPAEGEKLFF	TGTGCCAGCAGTTTCTTGGGTAGGCCTGCGGAGGGGGAAAAACTGTTTTTT
NA	TRBV7-2	many	13	TRBJ2-1	CASSLGGHYEQFF	TGTGCCAGCAGCTTAGGGGGCCACTATGAGCAGTTCTTC
TRBD1	TRBV28	few	15	TRBJ1-6	CASGWTGPPGSPLHF	TGTGCCAGCGGCTGGACAGGCCCACCTGGTTCACCCCTCCACTTT
NA	TRBV7-3	many	15	TRBJ2-1	CASSSYASGYNEQFF	TGTGCCAGCAGCTCCTACGCCTCCGGCTACAATGAGCAGTTCTTC
NA	TRBV29-1	NA	13	TRBJ2-3	CSGTDGPPDTQYF	TGCAGCGGTACGGACGGACCTCCAGATACGCAGTATTTT
NA	TRBV7-9	few	13	TRBJ1-2	CASSFGGTYGYTF	TGTGCCAGCAGCTTCGGCGGGACCTATGGCTACACCTTC
NA	TRBV12-3/TRBV12-4	NA	11	TRBJ1-1	CASSRLTEAFF	TGTGCCAGCAGCCGACTGACTGAAGCTTTCTTT
NA	TRBV12-3/TRBV12-4	NA	14	TRBJ1-5	CASSFGASRQPQHF	TGTGCCAGCAGTTTTGGGGCGTCTCGGCAGCCCCAGCATTTT
TRBD1	TRBV5-6	few	15	TRBJ1-1	CASSFLGTGNTEAFF	TGTGCCAGCAGCTTCCTGGGGACAGGGAACACTGAAGCTTTCTTT
NA	TRBV27	many	15	TRBJ2-6	CASAPGGTGANVLTF	TGTGCCAGCGCCCCCGGGGGAACCGGGGCCAACGTCCTGACTTTC
NA	TRBV7-2	many	12	TRBJ2-5	CASSLAPETQYF	TGTGCCAGCAGCTTAGCCCCCGAGACCCAGTACTTC
NA	TRBV5-4	few	14	TRBJ2-5	CASSADSTGETQYF	TGTGCCAGCAGCGCTGACAGTACCGGAGAGACCCAGTACTTC
NA	TRBV7-2	many	16	TRBJ1-6	CASSLNPSGQNSPLHF	TGTGCCAGCAGCTTAAACCCGTCAGGGCAGAATTCACCCCTCCACTTT
TRBD1	TRBV28	many	14	TRBJ2-7	CASSPTGTGYEQYF	TGTGCCAGCAGTCCCACCGGGACAGGCTACGAGCAGTACTTC
NA	TRBV4-1	once	14	TRBJ1-5	CASSQDRGIQPQHF	TGCGCCAGCAGCCAAGATCGAGGGATTCAGCCCCAGCATTTT
TRBD1	TRBV6-5	few	15	TRBJ1-2	CASRYGGQGTYGYTF	TGTGCCAGCAGATACGGCGGACAGGGTACCTATGGCTACACCTTC
NA	TRBV6-8	NA	13	TRBJ2-5	CATHGGADETQYF	TGTGCCACCCATGGAGGGGCCGATGAGACCCAGTACTTC
TRBD2	TRBV20-1	few	15	TRBJ2-1	CSAGSGSKAYNEQFF	TGCAGTGCAGGTAGCGGGAGTAAAGCCTACAATGAGCAGTTCTTC
TRBD2	TRBV6-1	few	16	TRBJ2-2	CASSATGTSGTGELFF	TGTGCCAGCAGTGCCACCGGGACTAGCGGGACCGGGGAGCTGTTTTTT
TRBD1	TRBV6-2/TRBV6-3	NA	18	TRBJ2-1	CASSYHPDTGVEYNEQFF	TGTGCCAGCAGTTACCATCCAGACACAGGGGTTGAGTACAATGAGCAGTTCTTC
TRBD2	TRBV7-3	few	11	TRBJ2-3	CASSGGGTQYF	TGTGCCAGCTCGGGGGGGGGAACGCAGTATTTT
NA	TRBV11-2	few	16	TRBJ1-3	CASSLAVAGTGNTIYF	TGTGCCAGCAGCTTAGCCGTGGCAGGAACTGGAAACACCATATATTTT
TRBD1	TRBV19	NA	15	TRBJ2-7	CASSTSGTGGREQYF	TGTGCCAGTAGTACATCCGGGACAGGGGGGCGAGAGCAGTACTTC
TRBD2	TRBV7-2	NA	17	TRBJ2-7	CASSLGTSGASSYEQYF	TGTGCCAGCAGCTTAGGGACTAGCGGTGCTTCGTCCTACGAGCAGTACTTC
TRBD2	TRBV2	many	16	TRBJ2-1	CASSVRASGLRHEQFF	TGTGCCAGCAGTGTAAGGGCTAGCGGTCTGAGGCATGAGCAGTTCTTC
NA	TRBV7-2	few	16	TRBJ2-6	CASSLSGGSGANVLTF	TGTGCCAGCAGCTTATCTGGCGGTTCTGGGGCCAACGTCCTGACTTTC
NA	TRBV7-8	many	18	TRBJ2-4	CASSLSPPGPLSKNIQYF	TGTGCCAGCAGCTTATCCCCTCCTGGTCCCCTTTCCAAAAACATTCAGTACTTC
NA	TRBV19	NA	14	TRBJ2-7	CASSLFGGSYEQYF	TGTGCCAGTAGCCTATTTGGAGGTAGCTACGAGCAGTACTTC
NA	TRBV7-9	many	14	TRBJ1-1	CASSLAPGNTEAFF	TGTGCCAGCAGCTTAGCTCCAGGGAACACTGAAGCTTTCTTT
TRBD2	TRBV5-1	once	14	TRBJ2-5	CASSDSGDQGTQYF	TGCGCCAGCAGTGATAGCGGGGACCAAGGAACCCAGTACTTC
NA	TRBV15	many	15	TRBJ1-5	CATSRAREGNQPQHF	TGTGCCACCAGCAGAGCCAGGGAGGGCAATCAGCCCCAGCATTTT
TRBD2	TRBV15	NA	16	TRBJ2-3	CATSSGTSGRADTQYF	TGTGCCACCAGCAGCGGGACTAGCGGGAGGGCGGATACGCAGTATTTT
TRBD2	TRBV18	NA	19	TRBJ2-2	CASSPIQSTSGTNTGELFF	TGTGCCAGCTCACCAATCCAGTCGACTAGCGGGACGAACACCGGGGAGCTGTTTTTT
TRBD2	TRBV7-2	many	17	TRBJ2-5	CASSPSFGGAGGETQYF	TGTGCCAGCAGCCCTTCCTTCGGGGGGGCCGGGGGTGAGACCCAGTACTTC